These 20 T cell receptor beta chains share one sample of origin, sequenced in a study of shared clonotypes between healthy human individuals. Sequenced by immunoSEQ multiplex PCR; TCRdb stores in-frame clones only, minus some. This repertoire shows millions of clones, approximately 90% found once; its top ten account for 0.14%. Source material: naive CD4+ T cells sorted from blood. Subset specified: CD45RA+ positively selected. The source of these receptors is a man aged 18 to 30 in good health.

The chain employs TRBV19 and TRBJ1-1; D gene unclear. V was shortened by 10 bases and J by 5 bases, with 17 bases between the two germline ends. This CDR3 is 13 amino acids long. Germline V CDR1 and CDR2: LNHDA, SQIVND (reference sequence). CDR3 coding DNA: TGTGCCACGCGAGGGTGGGTGTGGACTGAAGCTTTCTTT. Its protein product is CATRGWVWTEAFF.

This clone was recorded once. The chain employs TRBV4-1 and TRBJ2-1, with 8 bases aligning to TRBD2. This CDR3 spans 15 amino acids. The trim removed 0 bases at V and 5 bases at J, leaving 3 bases unmatched. Germline CDR1 MGHRA, CDR2 YSYEKL. The CDR3 spells CASSQESGGNNEQFF. DNA for the CDR3: TGCGCCAGCAGCCAAGAAAGCGGGGGAAACAATGAGCAGTTCTTC.

The rearrangement links TRBV7-9 to TRBJ2-1; D is undetermined. This CDR3 spans 19 amino acids. Germline assignment: CDR1 SEHNR and CDR2 FQNEAQ (reference sequence). Between the trimmed V and J ends, which lost 3 bases and 0 bases, there was a span of 21 bases. This CDR3 reads CASSFPLSVAANSYNEQFF. The CDR3 DNA sequence: TGTGCCAGCAGCTTCCCTTTGTCCGTGGCGGCCAACTCCTACAATGAGCAGTTCTTC.

The chain couples TRBV5-6 to TRBJ1-1; maybe TRBD1 (6 bases). Germline CDR1 and CDR2: SGHDT and YYEEEE. The CDR3 extends over 15 amino acids. V was shortened by 4 bases and J by 0 bases, with 13 bases between the two germline ends. CDR3 region: CASSPQTGLNTEAFF. Here the CDR3 DNA reads TGTGCCAGCAGCCCCCAGACAGGCCTGAACACTGAAGCTTTCTTT. Based on the CDR3 plus reference TRBV5-6 and TRBJ1-1, the full variable domain is DAGVTQSPTHLIKTRGQQVTLRCSPKSGHDTVSWYQQALGQGPQFIFQYYEEEERQRGNFPDRFSGHQFPNYSSELNVNALLLGDSALYLCASSPQTGLNTEAFFGQGTRLTVV.

V is TRBV9 and J is TRBJ1-2; 10 bases fit TRBD1. The ends lost 5 bases at V and 3 bases at J; junction bases unmatched: 19. Germline CDR1 and CDR2: SGDLS and YYNGEE. The CDR3 length is 19 residues. In DNA, the CDR3 is TGTGCCAGCAGAGGGGACTGGGGACAGGGGCTTTTTATCCACTATGGCTACACCTTC. This translates into CASRGDWGQGLFIHYGYTF.

The chain couples TRBV5-4 to TRBJ1-2, with unresolved D. This CDR3 has 13 amino acids. The germline gives CDR1 SGHNT, CDR2 YYREEE (reference sequence). V lost 0 bases and J lost 7, with 10 bases in between. CDR3 loop: CASSLETGRGYTF. The CDR3 region has the DNA TGTGCCAGCAGCTTGGAAACGGGCCGTGGCTACACCTTC.

The DNA of the CDR3 is TGTGCCAGCACCCGGACCAGCGATGAGCAGTTCTTC. It is translated as CASTRTSDEQFF. The gene calls are TRBV7-9 and TRBJ2-1; no clear D. From germline, CDR1 is SEHNR and CDR2 FQNEAQ (reference sequence). With 7 bases removed from V and 8 bases from J, the gap between germline ends came to 12 bases. The CDR3 is 12 amino acids.

The genes are TRBV4-3 and TRBJ1-2; unclear D gene. The CDR3 totals 14 residues. Germline values: CDR1 LGHNA, CDR2 YSLEER. Trimming cost V 0 bases and J 2 bases, with 7 bases left between them. CDR3 sequence: CASSQELGNYGYTF. DNA for the CDR3: TGCGCCAGCAGCCAAGAGCTGGGGAACTATGGCTACACCTTC.

The chain couples TRBV18 to TRBJ2-3; weak D call: TRBD2 (6 bases). The germline V gene has CDR1 KGHSH and CDR2 LQKENI. The CDR3 length is 15 residues. V lost 5 bases, J lost 5 bases, and 17 bases lay in between. The CDR3 bases are TGTGCCAGCTCAGAGGGACTGAGCACAGGAGATACGCAGTATTTT. Protein sequence: CASSEGLSTGDTQYF.

The chain joins TRBV7-2 to TRBJ2-2, with 11 bases aligning to TRBD2. CDR3 length: 17 residues. J lost 4 bases, V lost 5 bases, and 9 bases had no gene match. In germline, CDR1 is SGHTA, CDR2 FQGNSA. The DNA of the CDR3 is TGTGCCAGCAGCCGATTCCCTAGCGGGAGGATCACCGGGGAGCTGTTTTTT. This codes for CASSRFPSGRITGELFF.

Only a few counts were recorded for this clone. The CDR3: CASSQDRGPISGNTIYF. In DNA form, the CDR3 reads TGTGCCAGCAGCCAGGACAGGGGACCCATCTCTGGAAACACCATATATTTT. The rearrangement uses TRBV7-9 and TRBJ1-3; 9 nucleotides match TRBD1. CDR1 and CDR2 from the germline V gene are SEHNR and FQNEAQ (reference sequence). The CDR3 sequence is 17 residues long. V lost 5 bases to trimming and J lost 0 bases; unmatched junction nucleotides: 8.

The rearrangement links TRBV15 to TRBJ2-5, with 7 bases matching TRBD1. The CDR3 contains 13 residues. Germline CDR1 reads LNHNV; CDR2 reads YYDKDF (reference sequence). V was clipped by 6 bases and J by 4 bases; unmatched bases: 5. The CDR3 nucleotides read TGTGCCACCAGGAGGGGGCTGGGAGAGACCCAGTACTTC. Translating gives CATRRGLGETQYF.

The J gene is TRBJ1-1, the V gene TRBV29-1; no definite D call. This CDR3 region has 11 residues. The V gene's germline CDR1 is SQVTM and CDR2 ANQGSEA. Deletions cut 7 bases from V and 0 bases from J, with 6 bases between. For the CDR3, the DNA is TGCAGCGGTGAGATGAACACTGAAGCTTTCTTT. Encoded protein: CSGEMNTEAFF.

The chain recombines TRBV10-3 with TRBJ2-7, with D possibly being TRBD2 (6 bases). CDR1 and CDR2 (germline): ENHRY, SYGVKD. V was clipped by 4 bases and J by 5 bases, with 12 bases between them. The CDR3 covers 13 residues. The CDR3 loop reads CAISGRGMDEQYF. Written as DNA, the CDR3 is TGTGCCATCAGTGGTCGCGGGATGGACGAGCAGTACTTC.

The gene calls are TRBV2 and TRBJ2-7; no definite D call. V lost 8 bases, J lost 2 bases, and 7 bases lay in between. The CDR3 is 11 residues long. Germline CDR1 SNHLY, CDR2 FYNNEI. CDR3 nucleotide sequence: TGTGCCAGCGCTGTCACCTACGAGCAGTACTTC. As protein: CASAVTYEQYF.

The chain employs TRBV4-1 and TRBJ2-1; maybe TRBD1 (6 bases). Trimming took 0 bases from V and 7 from J, leaving 7 bases between them. Germline loops: CDR1 MGHRA, CDR2 YSYEKL. CDR3 size: 13 residues. The CDR3 region has the DNA TGCGCCAGCAGCCAAGAACAGGGTAATGAGCAGTTCTTC. This sequence encodes CASSQEQGNEQFF.

The V gene is TRBV29-1, the J gene TRBJ1-1; D is unclear. V lost 1 base, J lost 0 bases, and 9 bases lay in between. Germline V CDR1 and CDR2: SQVTM, ANQGSEA. The length of the CDR3 is 14 residues. The CDR3 here is CSVEVYKMNTEAFF. For the CDR3, the DNA is TGCAGCGTTGAAGTTTACAAAATGAACACTGAAGCTTTCTTT.

This clone came up once. The V call is TRBV4-3, the J call TRBJ2-7; tentatively, D is TRBD2 (6 bases). The CDR3 runs 17 residues. CDR1 is LGHNA, CDR2 YSLEER, per germline. V was pared by 0 bases and J by 0 bases, with 15 bases between. Written as DNA, the CDR3 is TGCGCCAGCAGCCAAGATTGGGGCGGGGCGAGCTCCTACGAGCAGTACTTC. Its translation: CASSQDWGGASSYEQYF.

The chain uses TRBV7-2 and TRBJ2-6; possibly TRBD2 for D (6 bases). The CDR3 totals 18 residues. V was pared by 1 base and J by 0 bases, with 13 bases between. Germline CDR1 reads SGHTA; CDR2 reads FQGNSA. CDR3 sequence (DNA): TGTGCCAGCAGCTTAGGGGGGACTCCAATCTCTGGGGCCAACGTCCTGACTTTC. This sequence encodes CASSLGGTPISGANVLTF.

The chain combines TRBV7-9 with TRBJ2-1; TRBD2 agrees at 12 bases. Germline-derived CDR1 and CDR2 are SEHNR and FQNEAQ (reference sequence). The CDR3 runs 15 residues. V gave up 5 bases and J gave up 7 bases; unmatched junction bases: 6. CDR3 coding DNA: TGTGCCAGCAGCCTGGGACTAGCGGGCGTGAATGAGCAGTTCTTC. Translation gives CASSLGLAGVNEQFF.